This T cell receptor (beta chain) originates from a study of blood T cell repertoires in COVID-19. About the research overall: PBMCs, B-cell-depleted T cells, or T cells were the source of the cDNA or gDNA that made up the material.

Original processing notes: Scientists estimated how many nucleated cells there were by amplifying reference gene primers. Clones were read by immunoSEQ multiplex PCR, and TCRdb kept only the in-frame ones, dropping some. V and J calls plus clone size are reproduced from that table; the DNA served to infer D and trimming. The sample has 150,000 to 200,000 clones, roughly three quarters seen once. Sequenced sample: peripheral blood. The sequence came from a woman aged 40 to 55 with COVID-19, enrolled during active disease.

The CDR3, as DNA: TGTGCCAGCAGCGTAAGACAGGCTAGCACAGATACGCAGTATTTT. Amino acids: CASSVRQASTDTQYF. V gene TRBV9 combines with J gene TRBJ2-3; a weak D match, TRBD1 (6 bases). This CDR3 is 15 amino acids long. With 1 base removed from V and 0 bases from J, the gap between germline ends came to 9 bases. In germline, CDR1 is SGDLS, CDR2 YYNGEE.